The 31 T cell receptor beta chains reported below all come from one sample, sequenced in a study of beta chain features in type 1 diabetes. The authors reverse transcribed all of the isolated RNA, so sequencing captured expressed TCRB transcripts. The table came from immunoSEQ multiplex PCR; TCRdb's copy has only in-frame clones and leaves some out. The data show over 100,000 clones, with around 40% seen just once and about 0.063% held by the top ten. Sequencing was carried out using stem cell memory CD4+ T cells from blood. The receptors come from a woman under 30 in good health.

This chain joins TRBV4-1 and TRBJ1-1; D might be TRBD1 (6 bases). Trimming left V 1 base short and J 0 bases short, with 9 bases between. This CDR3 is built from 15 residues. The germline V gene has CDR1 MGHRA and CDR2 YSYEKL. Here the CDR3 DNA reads TGCGCCAGCAGCCAAGGGACAGTGGTGAACACTGAAGCTTTCTTT. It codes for CASSQGTVVNTEAFF.

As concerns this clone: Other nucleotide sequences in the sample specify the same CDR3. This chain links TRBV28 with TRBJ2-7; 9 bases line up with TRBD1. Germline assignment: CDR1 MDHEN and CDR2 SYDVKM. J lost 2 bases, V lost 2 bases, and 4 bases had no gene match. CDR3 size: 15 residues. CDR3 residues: CASSLGGQGTYEQYF. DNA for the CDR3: TGTGCCAGCAGTTTAGGGGGACAGGGCACCTACGAGCAGTACTTC. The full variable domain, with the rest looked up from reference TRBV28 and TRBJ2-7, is DVKVTQSSRYLVKRTGEKVFLECVQDMDHENMFWYRQDPGLGLRLIYFSYDVKMKEKGDIPEGYSVSREKKERFSLILESASTNQTSMYLCASSLGGQGTYEQYFGPGTRLTVT.

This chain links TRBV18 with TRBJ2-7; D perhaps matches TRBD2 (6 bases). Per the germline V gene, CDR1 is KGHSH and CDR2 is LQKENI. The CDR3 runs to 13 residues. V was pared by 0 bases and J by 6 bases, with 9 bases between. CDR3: CASSPPGDFEQYF. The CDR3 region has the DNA TGTGCCAGCTCACCACCGGGGGACTTCGAGCAGTACTTC.

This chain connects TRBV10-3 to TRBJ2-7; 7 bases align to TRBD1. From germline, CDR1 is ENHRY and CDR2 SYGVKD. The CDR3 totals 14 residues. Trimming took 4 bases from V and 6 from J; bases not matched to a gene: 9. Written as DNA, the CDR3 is TGTGCCATCAGTGGACAGGGATTGTCTGCCGAGCAGTACTTC. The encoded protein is CAISGQGLSAEQYF.

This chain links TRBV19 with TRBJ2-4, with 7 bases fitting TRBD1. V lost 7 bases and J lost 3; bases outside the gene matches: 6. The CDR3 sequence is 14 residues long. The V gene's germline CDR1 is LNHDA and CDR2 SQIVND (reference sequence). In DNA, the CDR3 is TGTGCCAGTACCGTACAGGGGAGCAAAAACATTCAGTACTTC. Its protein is CASTVQGSKNIQYF. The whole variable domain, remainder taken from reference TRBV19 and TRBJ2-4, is DGGITQSPKYLFRKEGQNVTLSCEQNLNHDAMYWYRQDPGQGLRLIYYSQIVNDFQKGDIAEGYSVSREKKESFPLTVTSAQKNPTAFYLCASTVQGSKNIQYFGAGTRLSVL.

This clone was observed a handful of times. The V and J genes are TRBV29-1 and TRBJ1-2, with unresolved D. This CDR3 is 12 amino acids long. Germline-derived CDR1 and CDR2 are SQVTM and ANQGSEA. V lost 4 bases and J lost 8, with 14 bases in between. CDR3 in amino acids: CSVGEPTRGYTF. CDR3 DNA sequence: TGCAGCGTTGGTGAGCCTACTCGGGGCTACACCTTC. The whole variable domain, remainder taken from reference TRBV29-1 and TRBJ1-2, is SAVISQKPSRDICQRGTSLTIQCQVDSQVTMMFWYRQQPGQSLTLIATANQGSEATYESGFVIDKFPISRPNLTFSTLTVSNMSPEDSSIYLCSVGEPTRGYTFGSGTRLTVV.

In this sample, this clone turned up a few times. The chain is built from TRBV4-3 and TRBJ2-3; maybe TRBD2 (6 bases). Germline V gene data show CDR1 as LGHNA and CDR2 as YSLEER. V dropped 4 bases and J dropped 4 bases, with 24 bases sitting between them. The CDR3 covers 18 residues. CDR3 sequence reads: CASSLSPAGLPAADTQYF. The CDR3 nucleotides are TGCGCCAGCAGCCTTTCCCCGGCGGGGTTACCAGCGGCAGATACGCAGTATTTT.

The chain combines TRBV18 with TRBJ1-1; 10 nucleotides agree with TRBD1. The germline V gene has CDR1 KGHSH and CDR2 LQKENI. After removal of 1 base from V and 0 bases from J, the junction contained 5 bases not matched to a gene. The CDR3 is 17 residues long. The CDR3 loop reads CASSPRDRGVLNTEAFF. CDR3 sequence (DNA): TGTGCCAGCTCACCACGGGACAGGGGTGTTTTGAACACTGAAGCTTTCTTT.

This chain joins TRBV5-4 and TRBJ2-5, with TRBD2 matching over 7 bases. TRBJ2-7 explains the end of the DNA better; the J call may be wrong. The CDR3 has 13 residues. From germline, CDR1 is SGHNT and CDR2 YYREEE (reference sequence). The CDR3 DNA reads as TGTGCCAGCAGCTTGCCTAGCGGCTACGAGCAGTACTTC. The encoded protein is CASSLPSGYEQYF.

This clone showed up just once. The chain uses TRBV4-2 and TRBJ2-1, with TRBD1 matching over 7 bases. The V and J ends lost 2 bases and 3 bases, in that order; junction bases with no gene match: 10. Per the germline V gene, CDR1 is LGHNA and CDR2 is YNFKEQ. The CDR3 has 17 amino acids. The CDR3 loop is CASSQRTGTSLYNEQFF. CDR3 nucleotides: TGTGCCAGCAGCCAAAGGACAGGAACGTCCCTCTACAATGAGCAGTTCTTC.

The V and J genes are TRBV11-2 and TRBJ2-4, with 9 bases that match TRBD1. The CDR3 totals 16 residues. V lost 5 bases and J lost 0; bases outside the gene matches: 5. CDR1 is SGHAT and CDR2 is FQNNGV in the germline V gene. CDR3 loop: CASSTQGAIAKNIQYF. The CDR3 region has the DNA TGTGCCAGCAGCACACAGGGGGCGATAGCCAAAAACATTCAGTACTTC.

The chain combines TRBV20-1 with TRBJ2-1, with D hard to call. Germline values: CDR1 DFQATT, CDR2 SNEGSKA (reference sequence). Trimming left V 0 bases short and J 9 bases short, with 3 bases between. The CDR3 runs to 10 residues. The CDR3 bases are TGCAGTGCTAGAGATATTGAGCAGTTCTTC. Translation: CSARDIEQFF.

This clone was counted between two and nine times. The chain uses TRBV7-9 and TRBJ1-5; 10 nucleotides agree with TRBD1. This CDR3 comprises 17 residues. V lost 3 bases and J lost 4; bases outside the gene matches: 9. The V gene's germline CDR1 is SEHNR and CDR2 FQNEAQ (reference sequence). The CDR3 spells CASSFSPGQGRNQPQHF. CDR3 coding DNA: TGTGCCAGCAGCTTCTCTCCGGGACAGGGGAGGAATCAGCCCCAGCATTTT. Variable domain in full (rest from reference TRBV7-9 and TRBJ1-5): DTGVSQNPRHKITKRGQNVTFRCDPISEHNRLYWYRQTLGQGPEFLTYFQNEAQLEKSRLLSDRFSAERPKGSFSTLEIQRTEQGDSAMYLCASSFSPGQGRNQPQHFGDGTRLSIL.

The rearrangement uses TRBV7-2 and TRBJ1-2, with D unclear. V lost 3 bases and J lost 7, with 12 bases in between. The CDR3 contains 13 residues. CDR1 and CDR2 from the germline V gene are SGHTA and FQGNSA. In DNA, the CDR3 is TGTGCCAGCAGCTTTGGTGGTGGTAGTGGCTACACCTTC. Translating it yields CASSFGGGSGYTF. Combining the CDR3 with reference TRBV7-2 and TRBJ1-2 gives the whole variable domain GAGVSQSPSNKVTEKGKDVELRCDPISGHTALYWYRQSLGQGLEFLIYFQGNSAPDKSGLPSDRFSAERTGGSVSTLTIQRTQQEDSAVYLCASSFGGGSGYTFGSGTRLTVV.

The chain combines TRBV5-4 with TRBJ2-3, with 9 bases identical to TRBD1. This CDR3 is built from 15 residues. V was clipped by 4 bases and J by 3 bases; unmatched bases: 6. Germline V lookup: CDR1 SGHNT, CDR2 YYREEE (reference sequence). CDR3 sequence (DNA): TGTGCCAGCAGCCCAGGACAGGGGCTAACAGATACGCAGTATTTT. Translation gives CASSPGQGLTDTQYF.

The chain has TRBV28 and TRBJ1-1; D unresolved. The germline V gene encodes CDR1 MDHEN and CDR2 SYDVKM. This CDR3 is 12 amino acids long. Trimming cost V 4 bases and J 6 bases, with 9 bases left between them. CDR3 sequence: CASSWRRAEAFF. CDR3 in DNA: TGTGCCAGCAGTTGGAGGAGGGCTGAAGCTTTCTTT.

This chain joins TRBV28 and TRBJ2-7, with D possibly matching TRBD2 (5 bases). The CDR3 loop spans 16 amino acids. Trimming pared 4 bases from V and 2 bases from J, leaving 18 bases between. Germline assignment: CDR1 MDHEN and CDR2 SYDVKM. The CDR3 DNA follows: TGTGCCAGCAGTTCCTCCCCGTGGACTGCAACCTACGAGCAGTACTTC. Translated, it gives CASSSSPWTATYEQYF.

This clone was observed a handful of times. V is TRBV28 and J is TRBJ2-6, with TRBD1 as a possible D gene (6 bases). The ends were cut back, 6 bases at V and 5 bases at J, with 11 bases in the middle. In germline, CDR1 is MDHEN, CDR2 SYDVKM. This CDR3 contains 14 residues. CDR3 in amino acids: CASRGQFRANVLTF. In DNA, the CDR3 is TGTGCCAGCAGAGGACAGTTTCGGGCCAACGTCCTGACTTTC.

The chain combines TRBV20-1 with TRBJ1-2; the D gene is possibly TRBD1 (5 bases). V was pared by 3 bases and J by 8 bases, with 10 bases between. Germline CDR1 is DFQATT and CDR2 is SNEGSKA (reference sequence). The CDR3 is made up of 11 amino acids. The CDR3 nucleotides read TGCAGTGCTAGGATAGGGGTGGGCTACACCTTC. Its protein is CSARIGVGYTF.

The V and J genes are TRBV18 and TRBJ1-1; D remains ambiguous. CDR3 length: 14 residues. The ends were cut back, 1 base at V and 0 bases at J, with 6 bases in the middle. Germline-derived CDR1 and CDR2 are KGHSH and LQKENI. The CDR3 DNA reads TGTGCCAGCTCACCACTCGACATGAACACTGAAGCTTTCTTT. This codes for CASSPLDMNTEAFF.

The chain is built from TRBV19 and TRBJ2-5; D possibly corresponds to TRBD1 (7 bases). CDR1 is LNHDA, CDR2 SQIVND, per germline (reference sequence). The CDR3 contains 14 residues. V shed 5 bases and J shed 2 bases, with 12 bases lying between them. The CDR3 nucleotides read TGTGCCAGTAGTGGGGGGACAGTGCAAGAGACCCAGTACTTC. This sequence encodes CASSGGTVQETQYF.

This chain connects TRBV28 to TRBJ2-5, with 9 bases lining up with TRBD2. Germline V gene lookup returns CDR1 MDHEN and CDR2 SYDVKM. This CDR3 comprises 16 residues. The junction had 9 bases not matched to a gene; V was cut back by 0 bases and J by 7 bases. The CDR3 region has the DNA TGTGCCAGCAGTTTATGGGCGGGAGGGCCGGAAGGGACCCAGTACTTC. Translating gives CASSLWAGGPEGTQYF.

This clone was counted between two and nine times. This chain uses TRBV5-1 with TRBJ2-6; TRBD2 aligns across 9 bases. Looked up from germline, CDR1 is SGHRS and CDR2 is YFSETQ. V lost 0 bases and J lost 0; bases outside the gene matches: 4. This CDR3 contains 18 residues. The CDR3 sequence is CASSLEGLAISGANVLTF. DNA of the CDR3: TGCGCCAGCAGCTTGGAGGGACTAGCCATCTCTGGGGCCAACGTCCTGACTTTC.

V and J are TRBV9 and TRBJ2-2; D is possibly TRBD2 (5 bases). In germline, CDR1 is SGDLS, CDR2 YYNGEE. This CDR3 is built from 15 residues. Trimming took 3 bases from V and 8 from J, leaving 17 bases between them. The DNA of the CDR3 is TGTGCCAGCAGCGCGGGAAACATTAAAGCTGGGGAGCTGTTTTTT. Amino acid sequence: CASSAGNIKAGELFF.

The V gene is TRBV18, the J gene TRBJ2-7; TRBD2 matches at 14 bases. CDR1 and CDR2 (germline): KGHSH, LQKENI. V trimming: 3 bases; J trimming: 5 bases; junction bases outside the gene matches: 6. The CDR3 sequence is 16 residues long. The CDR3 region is CASSPPTSGRVNEQYF. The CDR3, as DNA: TGTGCCAGCTCACCCCCGACTAGCGGGAGGGTAAACGAGCAGTACTTC. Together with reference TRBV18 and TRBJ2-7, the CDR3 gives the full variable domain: NAGVMQNPRHLVRRRGQEARLRCSPMKGHSHVYWYRQLPEEGLKFMVYLQKENIIDESGMPKERFSAEFPKEGPSILRIQQVVRGDSAAYFCASSPPTSGRVNEQYFGPGTRLTVT.

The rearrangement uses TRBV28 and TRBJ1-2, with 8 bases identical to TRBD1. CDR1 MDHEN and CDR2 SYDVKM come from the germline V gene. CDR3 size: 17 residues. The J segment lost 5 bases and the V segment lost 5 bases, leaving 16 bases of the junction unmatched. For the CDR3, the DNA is TGTGCCAGCAGTGGACAGGGATCCGACCTTTTTTCTTATGGCTACACCTTC. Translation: CASSGQGSDLFSYGYTF.

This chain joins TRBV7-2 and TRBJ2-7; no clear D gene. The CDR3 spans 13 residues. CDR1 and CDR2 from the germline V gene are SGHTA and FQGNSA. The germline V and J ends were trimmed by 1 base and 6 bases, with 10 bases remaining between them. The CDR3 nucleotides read TGTGCCAGCAGCTTAGACCCGAGCACCGAGCAGTACTTC. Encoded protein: CASSLDPSTEQYF.

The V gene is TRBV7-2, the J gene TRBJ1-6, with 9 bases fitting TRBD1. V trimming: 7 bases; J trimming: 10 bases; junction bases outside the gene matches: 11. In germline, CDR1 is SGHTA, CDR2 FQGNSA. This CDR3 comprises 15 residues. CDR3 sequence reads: CASNVQGARGSPLHF. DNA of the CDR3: TGTGCCAGCAACGTACAGGGGGCAAGAGGATCACCCCTCCACTTT. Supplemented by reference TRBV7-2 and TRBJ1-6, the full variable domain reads GAGVSQSPSNKVTEKGKDVELRCDPISGHTALYWYRQSLGQGLEFLIYFQGNSAPDKSGLPSDRFSAERTGGSVSTLTIQRTQQEDSAVYLCASNVQGARGSPLHFGNGTRLTVT.

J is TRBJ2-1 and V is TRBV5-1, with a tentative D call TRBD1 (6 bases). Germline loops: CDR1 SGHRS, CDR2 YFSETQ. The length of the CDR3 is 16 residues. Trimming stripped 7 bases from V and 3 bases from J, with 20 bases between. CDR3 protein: CASGGQTGPGYNEQFF. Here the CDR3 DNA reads TGCGCCAGCGGGGGCCAGACAGGTCCGGGCTACAATGAGCAGTTCTTC. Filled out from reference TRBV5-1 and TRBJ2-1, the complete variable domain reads KAGVTQTPRYLIKTRGQQVTLSCSPISGHRSVSWYQQTPGQGLQFLFEYFSETQRNKGNFPGRFSGRQFSNSRSEMNVSTLELGDSALYLCASGGQTGPGYNEQFFGPGTRLTVL.

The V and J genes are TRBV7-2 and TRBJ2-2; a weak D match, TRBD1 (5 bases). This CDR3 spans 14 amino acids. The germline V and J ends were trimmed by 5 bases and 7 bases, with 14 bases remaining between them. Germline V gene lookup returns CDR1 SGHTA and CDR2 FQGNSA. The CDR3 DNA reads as TGTGCCAGCAGCCCCAATAGGGGTATCGGGGAGCTGTTTTTT. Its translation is CASSPNRGIGELFF.

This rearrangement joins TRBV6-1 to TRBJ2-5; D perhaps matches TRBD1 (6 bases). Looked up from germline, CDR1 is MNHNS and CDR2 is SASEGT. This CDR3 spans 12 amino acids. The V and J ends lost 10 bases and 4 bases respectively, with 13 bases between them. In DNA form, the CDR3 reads TGTGCCACCGCGACAGGAGGAGAGACCCAGTACTTC. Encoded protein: CATATGGETQYF.